The entry below gives a single T cell receptor (beta chain) sequence along with its context. Its antigen remains unknown. This sample is part of a study of blood T cells in healthy people across ages. Whole-study findings and limits: Long-lived donors exceeded aged donors in naive CD4+ cells and diversity. Significant beta diversity loss was already apparent by age roughly 38, declining roughly linearly.

Alongside a J-beta primer mix, a sample-barcoded 5' primer served in a second PCR lasting roughly 6 to 11 cycles. TCRdb re-derived calls from the 5' RACE reads in MiXCR, one entry per CDR3 protein. This sample has approximately 1.5 million distinct CDR3 sequences, with 34% found just once. With V trimmed by 3 bases and J by 1 base, 4 bases remained unmatched. The germline V gene encodes CDR1 DFQATT and CDR2 SNEGSKA (reference sequence). The CDR3 is 15 amino acids. The sequencing sample was made of blood. The TCR comes from a woman in her twenties or thirties in good health. The chain links TRBV20-1 to TRBJ2-5, with 11 bases matching TRBD2. The CDR3 nucleotides are TGCAGTGCTAGTCCTAGCGGGGGGACCCAAGAGACCCAGTACTTC. This codes for CSASPSGGTQETQYF.